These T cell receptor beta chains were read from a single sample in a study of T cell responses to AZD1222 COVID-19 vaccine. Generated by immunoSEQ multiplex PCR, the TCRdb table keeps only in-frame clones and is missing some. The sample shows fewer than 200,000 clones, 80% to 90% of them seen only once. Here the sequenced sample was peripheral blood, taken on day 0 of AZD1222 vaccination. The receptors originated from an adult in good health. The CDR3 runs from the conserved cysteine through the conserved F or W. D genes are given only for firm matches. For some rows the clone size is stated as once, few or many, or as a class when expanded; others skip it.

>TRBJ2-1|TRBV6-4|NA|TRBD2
TGTGCCAGCAGTGACTCTTGGACTAGCGGGGGGAAACAGCAGTTCTTC
CASSDSWTSGGKQQFF
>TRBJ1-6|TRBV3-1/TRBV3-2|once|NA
TGTGCCAGCAGCCCTACCGGGGGGATTGCTTCACCCCTCCACTTT
CASSPTGGIASPLHF
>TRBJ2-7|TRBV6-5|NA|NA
TGTGCCGCGACCGGGACGGGTAACTACGAGCAGTACTTC
CAATGTGNYEQYF
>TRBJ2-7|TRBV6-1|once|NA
TGTGCCAGCAGTGAGTTCGAACCCCCGTACGAGCAGTACTTC
CASSEFEPPYEQYF
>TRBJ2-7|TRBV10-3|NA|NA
TGTGCCATCCAGACGAGGTACTCCTACGAGCAGTACTTC
CAIQTRYSYEQYF
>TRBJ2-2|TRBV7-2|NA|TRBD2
TGTGCCAGCAGCCCCCCTAGCGGGGGGAACACCGGGGAGCTGTTTTTT
CASSPPSGGNTGELFF
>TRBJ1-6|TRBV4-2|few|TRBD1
TGTGCCAGCAGCCAGTCAAGGGACAGGACGAATTCACCCCTCCACTTT
CASSQSRDRTNSPLHF
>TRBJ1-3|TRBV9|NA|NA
TGTGCCAGCAGCTCATCCCCTGGAAACACCATATATTTT
CASSSSPGNTIYF
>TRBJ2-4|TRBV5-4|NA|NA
TGTGCCAGCAGCTTAGGAAATGCGGGGAACATTCAGTACTTC
CASSLGNAGNIQYF
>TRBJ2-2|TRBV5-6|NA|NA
TGTGCCAGCAGCTTGCCAGTCGGGGAGCTGTTTTTT
CASSLPVGELFF
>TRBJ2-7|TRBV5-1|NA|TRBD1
TGCGCCAGCAGCTTGGAACCAGGGGGCCGCGGCGAGCAGTACTTC
CASSLEPGGRGEQYF
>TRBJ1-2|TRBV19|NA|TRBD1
TGTGCCAGTAGTCCCGGGACAGTCTATGGCTACACCTTC
CASSPGTVYGYTF
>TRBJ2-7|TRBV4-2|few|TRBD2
TGTGCCAGCAGCCAAGATCTGGGCGGGGGGTTATCCTACGAGCAGTACTTC
CASSQDLGGGLSYEQYF
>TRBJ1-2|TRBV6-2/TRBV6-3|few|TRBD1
TGTGCCAGCAGTTACCCCGGGACAGGGGGCGGCTATGGCTACACCTTC
CASSYPGTGGGYGYTF
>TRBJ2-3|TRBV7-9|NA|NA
TGTGCCAGCAGCCGCACAGATACGCAGTATTTT
CASSRTDTQYF
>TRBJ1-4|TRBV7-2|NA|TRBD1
TGTGCCAGCAGCCGTCAGGGGGCGCTTGCTGAAAAACTGTTTTTT
CASSRQGALAEKLFF
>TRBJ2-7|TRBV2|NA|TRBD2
TGTGCCACAACCGGGACTAGCGGGGTTCCCAGGACGGGGGAGCAGTACTTC
CATTGTSGVPRTGEQYF
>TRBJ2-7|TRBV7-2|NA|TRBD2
TGTGCCAGCAGCCCACATGGGGGGGGGAACTACGAGCAGTACTTC
CASSPHGGGNYEQYF
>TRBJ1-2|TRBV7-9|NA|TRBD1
TGTGCCAGCAGCCCGGACAGGGCGGCTGGCTATGGCTACACCTTC
CASSPDRAAGYGYTF
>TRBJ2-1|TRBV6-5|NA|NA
TGTGCCAGCAGTTACCTAAGCTCCTACAATGAGCAGTTCTTC
CASSYLSSYNEQFF
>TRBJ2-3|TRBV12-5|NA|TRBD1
TGTGCTAGTGGCCGAACCGGGACAGGGGACCTTAGAGATACGCAGTATTTT
CASGRTGTGDLRDTQYF
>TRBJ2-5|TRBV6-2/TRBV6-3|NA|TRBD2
TGTGCCAGCAGTTCGAGGACTAGCGGTTTTGGGGAAGAGACCCAGTACTTC
CASSSRTSGFGEETQYF
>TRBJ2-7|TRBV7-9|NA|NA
TGTGCCAGCAGCTTAGCAGGGCGGGGAGGACAGTACTTC
CASSLAGRGGQYF
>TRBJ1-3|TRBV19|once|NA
TGTGCCAGTAGTATTTTTGGCGTCTCTGGAAACACCATATATTTT
CASSIFGVSGNTIYF
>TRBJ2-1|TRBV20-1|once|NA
TGCAGTGCTAGTCACGGGGTGGTCGATGAGCAGTTCTTC
CSASHGVVDEQFF